These T cell receptor beta chains were read from a single sample in a study of blood T cells in healthy people across ages. TCRdb re-called the 5' RACE reads with MiXCR, one entry per CDR3 protein. Of almost 300,000 distinct CDR3 sequences listed, roughly 26% are singletons. Sequenced material: blood. The origin of the receptors is a woman in her seventies in good health. Each CDR3 is given with its conserved first and last residue. Fields, in order: V gene, D gene, clone size, J gene, CDR3 protein, CDR3 DNA. D genes are given only for firm matches. Some rows mark clone size as missing; the rest say once, few, many or name a class of expanded clone.

v_gene: TRBV7-8
d_gene: TRBD2
abundance: few
j_gene: TRBJ2-2
CDR3aa: CASSRPRTSGSTGELFF
CDR3nt: TGTGCCAGCAGCCGCCCCAGGACTAGCGGGAGCACCGGGGAGCTGTTTTTT

v_gene: TRBV20-1
d_gene: TRBD2
abundance: NA
j_gene: TRBJ2-1
CDR3aa: CSARGTSGRVNEQFF
CDR3nt: TGCAGTGCTAGGGGGACTAGCGGGAGGGTCAATGAGCAGTTCTTC

v_gene: TRBV18
d_gene: NA
abundance: NA
j_gene: TRBJ2-2
CDR3aa: CASSPPRGTGSTGELFF
CDR3nt: TGTGCCAGCTCACCACCGAGAGGTACCGGGTCGACCGGGGAGCTGTTTTTT

v_gene: TRBV29-1
d_gene: TRBD1
abundance: many
j_gene: TRBJ1-6
CDR3aa: CSVEDRAGSPLHF
CDR3nt: TGCAGCGTGGAGGACAGGGCGGGCTCACCCCTCCACTTT

v_gene: TRBV10-3
d_gene: NA
abundance: many
j_gene: TRBJ1-6
CDR3aa: CAISESGSPLHF
CDR3nt: TGTGCCATCAGTGAGTCGGGTTCACCCCTCCACTTT

v_gene: TRBV27
d_gene: NA
abundance: NA
j_gene: TRBJ1-1
CDR3aa: CASSVDRKNTEAFF
CDR3nt: TGTGCCAGCAGCGTGGACAGAAAGAACACTGAAGCTTTCTTT

v_gene: TRBV18
d_gene: TRBD1
abundance: NA
j_gene: TRBJ1-4
CDR3aa: CASSPPRPTGENEKLFF
CDR3nt: TGTGCCAGCTCACCACCGCGGCCCACAGGGGAAAATGAAAAACTGTTTTTT

v_gene: TRBV7-2
d_gene: TRBD1
abundance: many
j_gene: TRBJ1-5
CDR3aa: CASSLRTGQNQPQHF
CDR3nt: TGTGCCAGCAGCTTGAGGACAGGGCAGAATCAGCCCCAGCATTTT

v_gene: TRBV5-1
d_gene: NA
abundance: NA
j_gene: TRBJ2-5
CDR3aa: CASSLVGQEGTQYF
CDR3nt: TGCGCCAGCAGCTTGGTAGGGCAGGAAGGGACCCAGTACTTC

v_gene: TRBV7-2
d_gene: NA
abundance: few
j_gene: TRBJ1-1
CDR3aa: CASSSLRNTEAFF
CDR3nt: TGTGCCAGCAGCTCCCTCAGGAACACTGAAGCTTTCTTT

v_gene: TRBV7-2
d_gene: NA
abundance: NA
j_gene: TRBJ2-7
CDR3aa: CASRLNSVSYKQYF
CDR3nt: TGTGCCAGCAGGTTAAATAGCGTTAGCTACAAGCAGTACTTC

v_gene: TRBV7-9
d_gene: NA
abundance: NA
j_gene: TRBJ2-6
CDR3aa: CASGASGANVLTF
CDR3nt: TGTGCCAGCGGGGCGTCTGGGGCCAACGTCCTGACTTTC

v_gene: TRBV29-1
d_gene: NA
abundance: few
j_gene: TRBJ2-4
CDR3aa: CSATGTNKNIQYF
CDR3nt: TGCAGCGCGACCGGGACAAATAAAAACATTCAGTACTTC

v_gene: TRBV6-2/TRBV6-3
d_gene: TRBD2
abundance: NA
j_gene: TRBJ2-1
CDR3aa: CASSYRELAGGGWEQFF
CDR3nt: TGTGCCAGCAGTTACCGGGAACTAGCGGGAGGGGGATGGGAGCAGTTCTTC

v_gene: TRBV29-1
d_gene: NA
abundance: once
j_gene: TRBJ1-2
CDR3aa: CSAAALGGYTF
CDR3nt: TGCAGCGCCGCCGCACTTGGAGGCTACACCTTC

v_gene: TRBV7-8
d_gene: TRBD1
abundance: few
j_gene: TRBJ1-6
CDR3aa: CASSLDLEQGPHF
CDR3nt: TGTGCCAGCAGCTTAGACCTGGAACAGGGGCCCCACTTT

v_gene: TRBV28
d_gene: NA
abundance: NA
j_gene: TRBJ2-4
CDR3aa: CASSTLVLAKNIQYF
CDR3nt: TGTGCCAGCAGTACGCTAGTTCTAGCCAAAAACATTCAGTACTTC

v_gene: TRBV27
d_gene: TRBD2
abundance: NA
j_gene: TRBJ2-2
CDR3aa: CASSLLGTSGYPELFF
CDR3nt: TGTGCCAGCAGTTTATTAGGGACTAGCGGTTATCCGGAGCTGTTTTTT

v_gene: TRBV18
d_gene: TRBD2
abundance: few
j_gene: TRBJ2-5
CDR3aa: CASSTGTSGRRETQYF
CDR3nt: TGTGCCAGCTCCACCGGGACTAGCGGGAGAAGGGAGACCCAGTACTTC

v_gene: TRBV29-1
d_gene: TRBD2
abundance: NA
j_gene: TRBJ2-7
CDR3aa: CSVEGLWERGAYEQYF
CDR3nt: TGCAGCGTTGAGGGGCTTTGGGAGCGGGGGGCCTACGAGCAGTACTTC

v_gene: TRBV27
d_gene: NA
abundance: few
j_gene: TRBJ2-1
CDR3aa: CASSLRDGREQFF
CDR3nt: TGTGCCAGCAGTTTAAGGGATGGACGGGAGCAGTTCTTC

v_gene: TRBV13
d_gene: TRBD2
abundance: few
j_gene: TRBJ2-1
CDR3aa: CASSATSATYNEQFF
CDR3nt: TGTGCCAGCAGCGCGACTAGCGCGACCTACAATGAGCAGTTCTTC

v_gene: TRBV4-3
d_gene: NA
abundance: once
j_gene: TRBJ1-1
CDR3aa: CASSPLGGGTEAFF
CDR3nt: TGCGCCAGCAGCCCCCTAGGGGGAGGCACTGAAGCTTTCTTT

v_gene: TRBV2
d_gene: NA
abundance: few
j_gene: TRBJ2-1
CDR3aa: CASSEFGQGEVEQFF
CDR3nt: TGTGCCAGCAGTGAATTTGGGCAGGGGGAGGTTGAGCAGTTCTTC

v_gene: TRBV12-3/TRBV12-4
d_gene: TRBD2
abundance: once
j_gene: TRBJ2-3
CDR3aa: CASCRVAGNTATDTQYF
CDR3nt: TGTGCCAGCTGTAGGGTAGCGGGGAACACGGCCACAGATACGCAGTATTTT

v_gene: TRBV6-2/TRBV6-3
d_gene: NA
abundance: NA
j_gene: TRBJ2-7
CDR3aa: CASRSLATHEQYF
CDR3nt: TGTGCCAGCAGATCTCTAGCCACCCACGAGCAGTACTTC

v_gene: TRBV9
d_gene: TRBD1
abundance: NA
j_gene: TRBJ2-2
CDR3aa: CASSGWDRDTGELFF
CDR3nt: TGTGCCAGCAGCGGGTGGGACAGAGACACCGGGGAGCTGTTTTTT

v_gene: TRBV5-5
d_gene: NA
abundance: many
j_gene: TRBJ2-3
CDR3aa: CASSGRTGTDTQYF
CDR3nt: TGTGCCAGCAGCGGGAGGACAGGCACAGATACGCAGTATTTT